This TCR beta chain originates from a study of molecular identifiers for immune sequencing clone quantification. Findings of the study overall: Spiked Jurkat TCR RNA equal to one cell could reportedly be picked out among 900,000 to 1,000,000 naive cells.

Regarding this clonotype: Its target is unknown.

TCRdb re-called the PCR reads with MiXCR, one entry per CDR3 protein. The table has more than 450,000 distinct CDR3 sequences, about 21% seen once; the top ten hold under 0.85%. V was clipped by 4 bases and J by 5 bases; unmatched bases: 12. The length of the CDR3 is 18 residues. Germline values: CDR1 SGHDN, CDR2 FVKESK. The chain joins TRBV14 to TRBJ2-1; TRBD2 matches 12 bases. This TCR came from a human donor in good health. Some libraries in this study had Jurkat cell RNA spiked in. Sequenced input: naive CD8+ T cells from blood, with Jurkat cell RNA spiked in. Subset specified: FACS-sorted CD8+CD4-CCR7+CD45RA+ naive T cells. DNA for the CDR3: TGTGCCAGCAGCCGACTAGCGGGAGTCCCCTTCCTCCACAATGAGCAGTTCTTC. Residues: CASSRLAGVPFLHNEQFF.